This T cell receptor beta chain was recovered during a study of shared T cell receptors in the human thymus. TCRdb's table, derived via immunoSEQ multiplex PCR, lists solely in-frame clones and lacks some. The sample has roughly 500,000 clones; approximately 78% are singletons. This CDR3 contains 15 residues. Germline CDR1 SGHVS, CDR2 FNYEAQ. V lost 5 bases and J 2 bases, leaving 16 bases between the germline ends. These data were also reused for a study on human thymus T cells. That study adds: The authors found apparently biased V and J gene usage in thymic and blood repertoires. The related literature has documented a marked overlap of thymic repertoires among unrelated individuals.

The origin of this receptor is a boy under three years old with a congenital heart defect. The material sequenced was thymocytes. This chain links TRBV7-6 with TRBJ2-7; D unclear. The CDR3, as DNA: TGTGCCAGCAGCCCGATCCAGTCCTTGGCCTACGAGCAGTACTTC. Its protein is CASSPIQSLAYEQYF.